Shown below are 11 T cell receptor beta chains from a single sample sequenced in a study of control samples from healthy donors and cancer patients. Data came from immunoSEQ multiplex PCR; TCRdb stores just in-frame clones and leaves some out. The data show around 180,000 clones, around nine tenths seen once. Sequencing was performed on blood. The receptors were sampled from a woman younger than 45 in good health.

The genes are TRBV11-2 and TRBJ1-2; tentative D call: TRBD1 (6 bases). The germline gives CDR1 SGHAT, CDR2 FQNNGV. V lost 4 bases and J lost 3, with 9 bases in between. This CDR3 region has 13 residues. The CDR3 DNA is TGTGCCAGCAGCTCTCGACAGGACTATGGCTACACCTTC. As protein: CASSSRQDYGYTF. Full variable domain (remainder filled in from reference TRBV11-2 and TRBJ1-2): EAGVAQSPRYKIIEKRQSVAFWCNPISGHATLYWYQQILGQGPKLLIQFQNNGVVDDSQLPKDRFSAERLKGVDSTLKIQPAKLEDSAVYLCASSSRQDYGYTFGSGTRLTVV.

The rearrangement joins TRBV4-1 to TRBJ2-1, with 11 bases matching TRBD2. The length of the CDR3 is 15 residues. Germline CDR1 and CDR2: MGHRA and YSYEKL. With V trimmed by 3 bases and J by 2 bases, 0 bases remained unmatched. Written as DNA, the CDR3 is TGCGCCAGCAGCCAGGGACTAGCGGCCTACAATGAGCAGTTCTTC. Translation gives CASSQGLAAYNEQFF.

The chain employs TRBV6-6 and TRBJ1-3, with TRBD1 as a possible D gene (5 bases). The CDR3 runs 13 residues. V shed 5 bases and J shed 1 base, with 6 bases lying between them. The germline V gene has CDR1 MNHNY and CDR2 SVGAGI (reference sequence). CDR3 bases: TGTGCCAGCAGTGAGGGGTCTGGAAACACCATATATTTT. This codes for CASSEGSGNTIYF.

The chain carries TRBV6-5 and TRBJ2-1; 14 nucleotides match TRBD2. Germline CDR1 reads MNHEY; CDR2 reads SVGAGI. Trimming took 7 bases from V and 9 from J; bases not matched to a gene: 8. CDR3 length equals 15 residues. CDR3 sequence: CASKAGTSGRGEQFF. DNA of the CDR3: TGTGCCAGCAAAGCCGGGACTAGCGGGAGAGGTGAGCAGTTCTTC.

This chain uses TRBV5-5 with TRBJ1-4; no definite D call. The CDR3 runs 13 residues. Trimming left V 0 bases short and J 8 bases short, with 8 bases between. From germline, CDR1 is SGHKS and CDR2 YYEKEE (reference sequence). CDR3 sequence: CASSLGRSEKLFF. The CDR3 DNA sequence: TGTGCCAGCAGCTTGGGGCGAAGCGAAAAACTGTTTTTT. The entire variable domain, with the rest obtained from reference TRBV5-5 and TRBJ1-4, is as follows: DAGVTQSPTHLIKTRGQQVTLRCSPISGHKSVSWYQQVLGQGPQFIFQYYEKEERGRGNFPDRFSARQFPNYSSELNVNALLLGDSALYLCASSLGRSEKLFFGSGTQLSVL.

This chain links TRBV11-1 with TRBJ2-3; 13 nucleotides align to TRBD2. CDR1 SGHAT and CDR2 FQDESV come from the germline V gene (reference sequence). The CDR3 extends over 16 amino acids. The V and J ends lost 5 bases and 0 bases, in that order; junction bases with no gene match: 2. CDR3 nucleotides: TGTGCCAGCAGCGAGACTAGCGGGAGGAGCACAGATACGCAGTATTTT. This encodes CASSETSGRSTDTQYF.

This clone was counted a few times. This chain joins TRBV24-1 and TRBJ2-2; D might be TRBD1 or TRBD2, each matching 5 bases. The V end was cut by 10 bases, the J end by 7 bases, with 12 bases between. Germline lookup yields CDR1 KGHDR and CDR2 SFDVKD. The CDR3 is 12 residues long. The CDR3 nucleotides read TGTGCCACAAGGGACCTCCACGGGGAGCTGTTTTTT. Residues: CATRDLHGELFF.

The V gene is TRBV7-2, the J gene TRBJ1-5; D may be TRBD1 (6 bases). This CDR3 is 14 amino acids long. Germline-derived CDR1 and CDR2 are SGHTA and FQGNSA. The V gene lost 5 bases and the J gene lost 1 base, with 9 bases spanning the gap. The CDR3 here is CASSRDISNQPQHF. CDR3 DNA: TGTGCCAGCAGCCGGGACATCAGCAATCAGCCCCAGCATTTT.

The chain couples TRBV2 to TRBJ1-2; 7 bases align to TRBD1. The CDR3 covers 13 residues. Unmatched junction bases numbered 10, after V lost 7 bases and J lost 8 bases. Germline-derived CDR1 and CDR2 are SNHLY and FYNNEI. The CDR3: CASTLDRARGYTF. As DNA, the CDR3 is TGTGCCAGCACCCTCGACAGGGCTCGGGGCTACACCTTC.

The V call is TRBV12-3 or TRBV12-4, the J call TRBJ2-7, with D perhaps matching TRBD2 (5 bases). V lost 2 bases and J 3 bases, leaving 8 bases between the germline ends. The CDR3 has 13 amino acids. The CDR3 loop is CASSLSGLYEQYF. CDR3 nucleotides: TGTGCCAGCAGTTTAAGCGGTCTCTACGAGCAGTACTTC.

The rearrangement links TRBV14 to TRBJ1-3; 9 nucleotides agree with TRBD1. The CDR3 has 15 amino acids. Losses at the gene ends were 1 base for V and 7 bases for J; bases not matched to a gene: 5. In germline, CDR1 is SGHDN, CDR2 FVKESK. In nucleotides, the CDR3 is TGTGCCAGCAGCCAAGTGGGACAGGGTCAGAACACCATATATTTT. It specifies CASSQVGQGQNTIYF.